This T cell receptor (beta chain) was sequenced in a study of cytomegalovirus exposure and HLA in healthy donors. The PCR was carried out with 60 Vbeta primers and 13 Jbeta primers. Authors' processing steps: The count from a later analysis was roughly 80 million unique TCR beta chains, 9.5 million to 13 million of them shared. Some clones are missing from TCRdb's copy, which holds only in-frame ones; the method was immunoSEQ multiplex PCR. Clone size and V and J calls were adopted from that table, with D and trimming inferred from the DNA. The sample lists 150,000 to 200,000 clones, roughly three quarters seen once, with approximately 2.8% in the top ten. Remarks on this clone: Its antigen is undetermined.

Germline assignment: CDR1 SGHTA and CDR2 FQGTGA. Trimming took 5 bases from V and 0 from J, leaving 10 bases between them. The CDR3 consists of 15 residues. Whole-study results and caveats: The study designated 150 or so TCR beta chains cytomegalovirus-associated. Apart from CMV serostatus, no immune exposure information was available. Because they were indistinguishable, some V segments, including TRBV6-2 and TRBV6-3, were excluded.

The specimen was PBMCs. The genes are TRBV7-3 and TRBJ2-2; unclear D gene. The clonotype comes from a male donor in good health and CMV-seronegative. DNA of the CDR3: TGTGCCAGCAGCCCTGCGGTTGCGAACACCGGGGAGCTGTTTTTT. It translates to CASSPAVANTGELFF.